The 27 T cell receptor beta chains listed next were all sequenced from one sample in a study of T cell responses to AZD1222 COVID-19 vaccine. Produced via immunoSEQ multiplex PCR; TCRdb's table is partial and in-frame only. The sample has about 150,000 clones; approximately 91% are singletons. Sequences were derived from peripheral blood, sampled 28 days after the second AZD1222 dose. These receptors all come from an adult who received the AZD1222 COVID-19 vaccine.

This chain connects TRBV5-1 to TRBJ1-5, with TRBD1 identical over 8 bases. Germline V gene lookup returns CDR1 SGHRS and CDR2 YFSETQ. V shed 2 bases, J shed 5 bases, and the junction held 6 bases outside the gene matches. The CDR3 is 15 residues long. The CDR3 DNA sequence: TGCGCCAGCAGCTTTGAGGGACAGGCGCATCAGCCCCAGCATTTT. Translating gives CASSFEGQAHQPQHF.

J is TRBJ1-4 and V is TRBV5-1, with D unclear. Germline CDR1 SGHRS, CDR2 YFSETQ. The CDR3 loop spans 15 amino acids. V dropped 1 base and J dropped 8 bases, with 15 bases sitting between them. The CDR3 protein is CASSLTSLVAEKLFF. The CDR3 coding sequence is TGCGCCAGCAGCTTGACAAGCCTAGTCGCAGAAAAACTGTTTTTT.

This chain connects TRBV19 to TRBJ1-5; no clear D gene. Per germline, CDR1 LNHDA and CDR2 SQIVND (reference sequence). Trimming took off 3 bases at V and 6 bases at J, with 9 bases between the two ends. The CDR3 contains 13 residues. CDR3 DNA sequence: TGTGCCAGTAGTATGAATAGCGGTCAGCCCCAGCATTTT. Protein product: CASSMNSGQPQHF.

The chain couples TRBV19 to TRBJ2-3; 7 positions match TRBD1. V shed 5 bases, J shed 6 bases, and the junction held 5 bases outside the gene matches. Germline CDR1 and CDR2: LNHDA and SQIVND (reference sequence). The CDR3 is 13 residues long. For the CDR3, the DNA is TGTGCCAGTAGTCCCACAGGGGTGGATACGCAGTATTTT. Protein sequence: CASSPTGVDTQYF.

The chain employs TRBV5-4 and TRBJ2-3, with 11 bases identical to TRBD2. Germline V gives CDR1 SGHNT, CDR2 YYREEE (reference sequence). J gave up 5 bases and V 4 bases, and 12 bases lay outside the gene matches. This CDR3 comprises 17 residues. The CDR3 region is CASSGTSGRIGVDTQYF. The CDR3, as DNA: TGTGCCAGCAGCGGTACTAGCGGGAGAATCGGTGTAGATACGCAGTATTTT.

The chain is built from TRBV10-2 and TRBJ1-1; D gene ambiguous. CDR3 length equals 12 residues. The ends were cut back, 4 bases at V and 7 bases at J, with 10 bases in the middle. Germline CDR1 reads WSHSY; CDR2 reads SAAADI. The CDR3 DNA is TGCGCCAGCAGTGTGGTTCTTGGTGAAGCTTTCTTT. Amino acid sequence: CASSVVLGEAFF.

The chain couples TRBV2 to TRBJ2-7; D not resolved. This CDR3 is 11 amino acids long. V was clipped by 4 bases and J by 2 bases, with 3 bases between them. Germline V gene lookup returns CDR1 SNHLY and CDR2 FYNNEI. The CDR3: CASSGAYEQYF. In DNA, the CDR3 is TGTGCCAGCAGTGGGGCCTACGAGCAGTACTTC.

The chain uses TRBV11-3 and TRBJ1-3, with D possibly TRBD1 on 5 matching bases. Between the trimmed V and J ends, which lost 3 bases and 2 bases, there was a span of 8 bases. The germline CDR1 and CDR2 sequences are SGHNT and YENEEA. There are 14 residues in the CDR3. The CDR3: CASSLGGAGNTIYF. DNA of the CDR3: TGTGCCAGCAGCTTGGGAGGGGCTGGAAACACCATATATTTT.

The chain uses TRBV19 and TRBJ1-2, with 9 bases fitting TRBD1. The CDR3 length is 14 residues. V shed 3 bases, J shed 4 bases, and the junction held 3 bases outside the gene matches. Per germline, CDR1 LNHDA and CDR2 SQIVND (reference sequence). The CDR3 region has the DNA TGTGCCAGTAGTATGGGACAGGGAGGCTATGGCTACACCTTC. This gives the protein CASSMGQGGYGYTF.

V usage is TRBV7-2 and J usage is TRBJ2-5, with D perhaps TRBD2 (5 bases). CDR1 is SGHTA and CDR2 is FQGNSA in the germline V gene. The CDR3 runs 13 residues. Trimming shortened V by 5 bases and J by 2 bases, and 9 bases separated the two germline ends. CDR3 loop: CASSATRQETQYF. The CDR3 nucleotides are TGTGCCAGCAGCGCTACTAGGCAAGAGACCCAGTACTTC.

The rearrangement uses TRBV7-2 and TRBJ2-1; D not resolved. Germline CDR1 and CDR2: SGHTA and FQGNSA. The CDR3 length is 12 residues. The CDR3 bases are TGTACTGTAGGTGCCTCCTACAATGAGCAGTTCTTC. It codes for CTVGASYNEQFF.

The CDR3 here is CASSLGRDQPQHF. As DNA, the CDR3 is TGTGCCAGCAGCTTAGGGCGGGATCAGCCCCAGCATTTT. V and J are TRBV7-9 and TRBJ1-5; D is undetermined. V lost 1 base, J lost 5 bases, and 6 bases lay in between. The CDR3 covers 13 residues. Per the germline V gene, CDR1 is SEHNR and CDR2 is FQNEAQ (reference sequence).

The rearrangement uses TRBV4-3 and TRBJ2-2, with 11 bases aligning to TRBD2. The CDR3 sequence is 16 residues long. CDR1 is LGHNA and CDR2 is YSLEER in the germline V gene. Losses at the gene ends were 4 bases for V and 4 bases for J; bases not matched to a gene: 5. Here the CDR3 reads CASSRYLAGGTGELFF. The CDR3 DNA follows: TGCGCCAGCAGCCGCTACCTAGCGGGGGGCACCGGGGAGCTGTTTTTT.

The J gene is TRBJ1-5, the V gene TRBV6-1, with 8 bases aligning to TRBD1. The ends lost 6 bases at V and 4 bases at J; junction bases unmatched: 8. CDR3 size: 15 residues. The germline V gene encodes CDR1 MNHNS and CDR2 SASEGT. The CDR3 sequence: CASSHGQGWNQPQHF. The CDR3 bases are TGTGCCAGCAGCCATGGACAGGGCTGGAATCAGCCCCAGCATTTT.

The chain is built from TRBV5-1 and TRBJ2-3; a weak D match, TRBD2 (7 bases). Between the trimmed V and J ends, which lost 4 bases and 4 bases, there was a span of 22 bases. Germline loops: CDR1 SGHRS, CDR2 YFSETQ. The length of the CDR3 is 17 residues. CDR3: CASSPEWGGRGADTQYF. The CDR3 DNA follows: TGCGCCAGCAGCCCGGAATGGGGGGGGCGAGGAGCAGATACGCAGTATTTT.

This clone was observed once. The chain couples TRBV20-1 to TRBJ1-2, with D hard to call. CDR1 DFQATT and CDR2 SNEGSKA come from the germline V gene (reference sequence). There are 11 residues in the CDR3. V was clipped by 8 bases and J by 2 bases, with 9 bases between them. The CDR3 here is CSPTRNYGYTF. DNA for the CDR3: TGCAGTCCAACGAGAAACTATGGCTACACCTTC.

The chain uses TRBV5-4 and TRBJ1-2, with TRBD1 as a possible D gene (5 bases). CDR3 size: 14 residues. Germline V gene data show CDR1 as SGHNT and CDR2 as YYREEE (reference sequence). Trimming stripped 6 bases from V and 5 bases from J, with 17 bases between. The chain's CDR3 is CASTRVGVEYGYTF. CDR3 DNA: TGTGCCAGCACCCGGGTGGGGGTAGAGTATGGCTACACCTTC.

Note on this clone: Other DNA sequences in the same sample also yield this CDR3. J is TRBJ1-2 and V is TRBV11-2, with D unclear. Germline CDR1 is SGHAT and CDR2 is FQNNGV. Between the trimmed V and J ends, which lost 1 base and 4 bases, there was a span of 13 bases. The CDR3 contains 15 residues. The CDR3: CASSLAAGEPYGYTF. In nucleotides, the CDR3 is TGTGCCAGCAGCTTAGCTGCTGGAGAGCCCTATGGCTACACCTTC.

The chain links TRBV27 to TRBJ2-5, with 7 bases aligning to TRBD1. The germline V gene encodes CDR1 MNHEY and CDR2 SMNVEV (reference sequence). With 5 bases clipped from V and 4 bases from J, the junction kept 10 bases outside the gene matches. There are 15 residues in the CDR3. The CDR3 loop is CASSVQTGLGETQYF. The CDR3 bases are TGTGCCAGCAGTGTCCAGACAGGGTTGGGAGAGACCCAGTACTTC.

This rearrangement joins TRBV6-5 to TRBJ2-3; D might be TRBD2 (5 bases). Trimming removed 2 bases at V and 0 bases at J, with 12 bases between. CDR1 is MNHEY and CDR2 is SVGAGI in the germline V gene. The CDR3 is made up of 16 amino acids. The CDR3 DNA reads as TGTGCCAGCAGTTACCTCAGCGGTACTAGCACAGATACGCAGTATTTT. This translates into CASSYLSGTSTDTQYF.

Regarding this clone: One end of the junction is discordant with germline, which a read error may explain. The chain links TRBV7-7 to TRBJ1-1; D unresolved. The CDR3 totals 13 residues. Germline CDR1 reads SSHAT; CDR2 reads FNYEAQ (reference sequence). CDR3 amino acids: CASSLDAGTEAFF. CDR3 DNA: TGTGCTAGCAGCTTGGACGCGGGCACTGAAGCTTTCTTT.

This clone appeared a single time. The genes are TRBV7-9 and TRBJ1-5, with 10 positions matching TRBD1. This CDR3 has 16 amino acids. V lost 4 bases to trimming and J lost 7 bases; unmatched junction nucleotides: 10. Per germline, CDR1 SEHNR and CDR2 FQNEAQ (reference sequence). The CDR3 nucleotides read TGTGCCAGCAGCTACATTTCCGGGACAGGGGACCAGCCCCAGCATTTT. It codes for CASSYISGTGDQPQHF.

The chain couples TRBV7-6 to TRBJ1-4; 7 bases agree with TRBD1. V lost 1 base to trimming and J lost 11 bases; unmatched junction nucleotides: 10. Germline CDR1 reads SGHVS; CDR2 reads FNYEAQ. This CDR3 has 15 amino acids. CDR3 DNA sequence: TGTGCCAGCAGCTTAGAGGGGGCACCCAGTGCGAAACTGTTTTTT. The encoded protein is CASSLEGAPSAKLFF.

The genes are TRBV3-1 (or the pseudogene TRBV3-2) and TRBJ1-6; 9 bases match TRBD1. The V gene's germline CDR1 is LGHDT and CDR2 YNNKEL (reference sequence). The CDR3 is made up of 14 amino acids. The ends lost 4 bases at V and 7 bases at J; junction bases unmatched: 2. CDR3: CASSPGQGNSPLHF. The CDR3 DNA reads TGTGCCAGCAGCCCAGGACAGGGGAATTCACCCCTCCACTTT.

In its sample, this clone ranks as medium-sized. The rearrangement joins TRBV12-5 to TRBJ1-5, with TRBD1 identical over 9 bases. The CDR3 length is 16 residues. V shed 0 bases, J shed 5 bases, and the junction held 5 bases outside the gene matches. CDR1 and CDR2 (germline): LGHNT, FRNRAP. The CDR3 coding sequence is TGTGCTAGTGGTTTGGTACACAGGGGGCCGGATCAGCCCCAGCATTTT. It specifies CASGLVHRGPDQPQHF. The full variable domain, with the rest looked up from reference TRBV12-5 and TRBJ1-5, is DARVTQTPRHKVTEMGQEVTMRCQPILGHNTVFWYRQTMMQGLELLAYFRNRAPLDDSGMPKDRFSAEMPDATLATLKIQPSEPRDSAVYFCASGLVHRGPDQPQHFGDGTRLSIL.

The chain has TRBV4-1 and TRBJ1-1, with D possibly matching TRBD1 (6 bases). Trimming cost V 1 base and J 2 bases, with 14 bases left between them. CDR1 MGHRA and CDR2 YSYEKL come from the germline V gene. The CDR3 spans 16 residues. The DNA of the CDR3 is TGCGCCAGCAGCCAAGTAACGGGACAAAGAAACACTGAAGCTTTCTTT. It encodes CASSQVTGQRNTEAFF.

At least ten counts were recorded for this clone. At one end, the junction sequence differs from germline, possibly due to a read error. This sequence joins TRBV15 and TRBJ2-4, with 8 bases fitting TRBD2. The CDR3 totals 13 residues. CDR1 LNHNV and CDR2 YYDKDF come from the germline V gene (reference sequence). The CDR3 loop reads CATSTDGGNSGDF. Here the CDR3 DNA reads TGTGCCACCAGCACCGACGGCGGGAATAGCGGGGACTTC.